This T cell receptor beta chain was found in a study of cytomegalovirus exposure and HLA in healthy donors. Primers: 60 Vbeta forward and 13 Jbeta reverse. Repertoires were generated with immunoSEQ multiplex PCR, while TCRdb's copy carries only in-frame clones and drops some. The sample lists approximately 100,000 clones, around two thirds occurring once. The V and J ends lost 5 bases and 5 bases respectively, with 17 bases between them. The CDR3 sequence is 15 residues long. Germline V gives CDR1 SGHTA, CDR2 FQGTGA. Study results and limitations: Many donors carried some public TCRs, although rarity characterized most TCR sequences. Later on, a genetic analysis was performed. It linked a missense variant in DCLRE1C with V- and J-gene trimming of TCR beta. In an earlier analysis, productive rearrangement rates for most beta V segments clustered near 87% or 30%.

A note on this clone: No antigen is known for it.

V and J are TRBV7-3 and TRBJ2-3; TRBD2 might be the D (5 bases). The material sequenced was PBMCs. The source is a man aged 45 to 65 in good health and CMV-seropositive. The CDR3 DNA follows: TGTGCCAGCAGCCCGATTGGTAGCGCCGGAGATACGCAGTATTTT. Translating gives CASSPIGSAGDTQYF.